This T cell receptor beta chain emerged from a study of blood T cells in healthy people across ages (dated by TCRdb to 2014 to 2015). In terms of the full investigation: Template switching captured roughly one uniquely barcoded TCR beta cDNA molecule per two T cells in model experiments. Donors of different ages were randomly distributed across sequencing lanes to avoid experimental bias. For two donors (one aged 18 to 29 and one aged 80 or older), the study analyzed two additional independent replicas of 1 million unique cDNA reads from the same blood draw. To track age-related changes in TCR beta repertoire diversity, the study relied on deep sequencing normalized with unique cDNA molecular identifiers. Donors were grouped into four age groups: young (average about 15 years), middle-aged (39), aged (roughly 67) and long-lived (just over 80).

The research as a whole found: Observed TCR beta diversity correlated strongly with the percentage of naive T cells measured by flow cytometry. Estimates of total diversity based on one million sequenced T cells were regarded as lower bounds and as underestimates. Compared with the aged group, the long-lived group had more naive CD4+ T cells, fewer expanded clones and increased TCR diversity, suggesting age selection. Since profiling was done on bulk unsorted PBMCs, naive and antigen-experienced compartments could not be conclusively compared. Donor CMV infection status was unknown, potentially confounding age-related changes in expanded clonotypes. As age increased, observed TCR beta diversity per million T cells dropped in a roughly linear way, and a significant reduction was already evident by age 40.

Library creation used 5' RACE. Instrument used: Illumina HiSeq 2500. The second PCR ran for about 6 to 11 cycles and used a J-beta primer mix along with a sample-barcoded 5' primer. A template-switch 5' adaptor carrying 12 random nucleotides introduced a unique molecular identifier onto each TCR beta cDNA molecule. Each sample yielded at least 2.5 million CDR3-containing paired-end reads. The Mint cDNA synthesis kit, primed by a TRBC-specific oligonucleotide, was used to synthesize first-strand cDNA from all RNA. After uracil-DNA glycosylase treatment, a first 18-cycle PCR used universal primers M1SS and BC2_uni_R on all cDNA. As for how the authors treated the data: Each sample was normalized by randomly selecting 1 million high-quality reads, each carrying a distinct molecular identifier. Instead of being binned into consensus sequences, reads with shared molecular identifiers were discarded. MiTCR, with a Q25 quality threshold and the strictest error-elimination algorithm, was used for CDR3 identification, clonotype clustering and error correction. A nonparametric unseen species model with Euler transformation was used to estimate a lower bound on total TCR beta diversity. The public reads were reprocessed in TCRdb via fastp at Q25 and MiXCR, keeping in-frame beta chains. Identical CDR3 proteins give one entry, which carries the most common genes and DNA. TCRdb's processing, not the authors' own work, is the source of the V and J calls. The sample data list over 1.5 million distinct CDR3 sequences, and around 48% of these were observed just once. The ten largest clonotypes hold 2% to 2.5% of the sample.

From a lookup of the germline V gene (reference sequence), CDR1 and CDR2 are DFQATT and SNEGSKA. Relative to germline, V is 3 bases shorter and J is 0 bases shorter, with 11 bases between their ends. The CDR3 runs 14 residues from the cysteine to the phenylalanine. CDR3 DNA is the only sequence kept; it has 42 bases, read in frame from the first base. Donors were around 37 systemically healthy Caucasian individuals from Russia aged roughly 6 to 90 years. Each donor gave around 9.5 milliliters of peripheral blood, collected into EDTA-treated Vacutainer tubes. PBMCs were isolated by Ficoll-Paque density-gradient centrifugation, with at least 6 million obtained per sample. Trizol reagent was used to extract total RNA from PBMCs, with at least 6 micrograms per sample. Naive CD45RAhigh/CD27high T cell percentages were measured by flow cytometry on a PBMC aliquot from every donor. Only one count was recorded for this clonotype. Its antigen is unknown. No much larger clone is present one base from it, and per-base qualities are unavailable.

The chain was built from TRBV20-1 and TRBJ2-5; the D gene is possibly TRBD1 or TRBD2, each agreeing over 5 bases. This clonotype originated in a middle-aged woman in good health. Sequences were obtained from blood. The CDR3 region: CSASVREYQETQYF. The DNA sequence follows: TGCAGTGCTAGTGTCAGGGAGTACCAAGAGACCCAGTACTTC.